The table lists the clone carrying this T cell receptor (beta chain) with a few counts. The data derive from a study of blood T cell repertoires in COVID-19. Germline values: CDR1 SGHTA, CDR2 FQGTGA. V lost 4 bases to trimming and J lost 3 bases; unmatched junction nucleotides: 2. This CDR3 spans 13 amino acids. The repertoire was sequenced with immunoSEQ multiplex PCR; TCRdb's copy has only in-frame clones and lacks some. The data contain 300,000 to 350,000 clones, roughly 90% of them singletons. The sequenced sample was PBMCs or T cells enriched from blood (not recorded which). This chain connects TRBV7-3 to TRBJ1-1; 7 positions agree with TRBD1. The TCR sequence derives from a woman aged 18-29 years who had recovered from COVID-19. CDR3 loop: CASSSQGDTEAFF. The CDR3 DNA reads as TGTGCCAGCAGCTCCCAGGGGGACACTGAAGCTTTCTTT.